These 2 T cell receptor beta chains originate from one sample sequenced in a study of cytomegalovirus exposure and HLA in healthy donors. This PCR relied on a set of 60 Vbeta primers and 13 Jbeta primers. TCRdb's copy holds only in-frame clones and misses some; the assay was immunoSEQ multiplex PCR. The repertoire holds roughly 140,000 clones, with 55% to 70% as singletons. Sequenced sample: PBMCs. These receptors originate from a woman in her thirties in good health and CMV-seropositive.

The chain links TRBV6-5 to TRBJ2-2; 7 bases align to TRBD1. With 0 bases clipped from V and 6 bases from J, the junction kept 7 bases outside the gene matches. Germline assignment: CDR1 MNHEY and CDR2 SVGAGI. The CDR3 has 16 amino acids. In nucleotides, the CDR3 is TGTGCCAGCAGTTACTCAAAGATAGGGGGCCCCGGGGAGCTGTTTTTT. This codes for CASSYSKIGGPGELFF.

The rearrangement joins TRBV4-1 to TRBJ2-6; 7 bases align to TRBD2. The CDR3 consists of 17 residues. Unmatched junction bases numbered 2, after V lost 0 bases and J lost 0 bases. Germline CDR1 and CDR2: MGHRA and YSYEKL. The CDR3 region has the DNA TGCGCCAGCAGCCAAGATTGGGAGGGCTCTGGGGCCAACGTCCTGACTTTC. Its translation: CASSQDWEGSGANVLTF.